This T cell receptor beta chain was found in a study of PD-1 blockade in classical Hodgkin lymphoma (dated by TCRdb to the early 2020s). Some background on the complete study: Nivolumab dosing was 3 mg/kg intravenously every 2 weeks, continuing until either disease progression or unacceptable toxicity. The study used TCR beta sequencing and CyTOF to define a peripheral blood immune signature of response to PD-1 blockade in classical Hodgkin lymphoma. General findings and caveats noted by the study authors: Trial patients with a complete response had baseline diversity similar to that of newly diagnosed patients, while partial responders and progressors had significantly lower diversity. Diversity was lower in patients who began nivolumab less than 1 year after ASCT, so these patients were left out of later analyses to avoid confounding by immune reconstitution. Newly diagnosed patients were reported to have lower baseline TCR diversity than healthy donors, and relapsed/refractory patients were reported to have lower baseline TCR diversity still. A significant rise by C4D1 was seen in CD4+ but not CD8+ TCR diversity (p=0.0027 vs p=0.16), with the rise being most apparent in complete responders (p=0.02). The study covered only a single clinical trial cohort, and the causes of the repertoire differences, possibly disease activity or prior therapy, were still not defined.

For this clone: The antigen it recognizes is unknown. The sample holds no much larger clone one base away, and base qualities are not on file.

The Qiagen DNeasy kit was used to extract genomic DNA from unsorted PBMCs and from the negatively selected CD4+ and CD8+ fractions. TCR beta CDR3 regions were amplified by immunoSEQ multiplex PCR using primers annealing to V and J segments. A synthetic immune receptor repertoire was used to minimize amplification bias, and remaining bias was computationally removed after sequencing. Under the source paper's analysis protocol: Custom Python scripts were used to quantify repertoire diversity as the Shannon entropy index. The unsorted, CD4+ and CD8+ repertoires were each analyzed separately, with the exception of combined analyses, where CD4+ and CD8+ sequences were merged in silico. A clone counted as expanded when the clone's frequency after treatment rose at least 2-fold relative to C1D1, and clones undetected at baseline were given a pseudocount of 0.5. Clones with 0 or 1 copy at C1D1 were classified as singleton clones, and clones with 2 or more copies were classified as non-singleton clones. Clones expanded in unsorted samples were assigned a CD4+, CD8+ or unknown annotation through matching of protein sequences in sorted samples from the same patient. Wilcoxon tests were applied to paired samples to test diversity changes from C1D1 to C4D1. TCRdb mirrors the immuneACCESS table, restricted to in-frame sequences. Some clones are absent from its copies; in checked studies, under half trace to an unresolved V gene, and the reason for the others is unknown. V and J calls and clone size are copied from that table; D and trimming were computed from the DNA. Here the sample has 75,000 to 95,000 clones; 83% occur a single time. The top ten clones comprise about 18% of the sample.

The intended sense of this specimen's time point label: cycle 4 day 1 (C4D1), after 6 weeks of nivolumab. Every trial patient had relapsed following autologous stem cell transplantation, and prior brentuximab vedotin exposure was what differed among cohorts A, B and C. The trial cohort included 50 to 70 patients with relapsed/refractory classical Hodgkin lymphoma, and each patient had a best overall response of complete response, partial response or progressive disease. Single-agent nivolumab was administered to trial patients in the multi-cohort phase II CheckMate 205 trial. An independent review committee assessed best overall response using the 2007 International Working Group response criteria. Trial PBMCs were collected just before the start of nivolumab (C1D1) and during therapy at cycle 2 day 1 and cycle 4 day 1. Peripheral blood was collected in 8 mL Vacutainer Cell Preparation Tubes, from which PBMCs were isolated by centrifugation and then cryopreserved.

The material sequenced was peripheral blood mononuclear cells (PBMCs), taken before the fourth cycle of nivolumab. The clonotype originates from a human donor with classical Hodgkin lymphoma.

The DNA sequence is TGTGCCATCAGTGAGTCGTTGGGGGTCCCTGAAGCTTTCTTT. Translated, it reads CAISESLGVPEAFF. The chain uses TRBV10-3 and TRBJ1-1, with a tentative D gene TRBD1 over 5 matching bases. The CDR3 measures 14 amino acids from cysteine to phenylalanine. Only CDR3 DNA is held: 42 bases, read in frame from base 1. V is reduced by 0 bases and J by 6 bases, leaving a spacing of 11 bases between them. CDR1 ENHRY and CDR2 SYGVKD were looked up in the germline V gene.